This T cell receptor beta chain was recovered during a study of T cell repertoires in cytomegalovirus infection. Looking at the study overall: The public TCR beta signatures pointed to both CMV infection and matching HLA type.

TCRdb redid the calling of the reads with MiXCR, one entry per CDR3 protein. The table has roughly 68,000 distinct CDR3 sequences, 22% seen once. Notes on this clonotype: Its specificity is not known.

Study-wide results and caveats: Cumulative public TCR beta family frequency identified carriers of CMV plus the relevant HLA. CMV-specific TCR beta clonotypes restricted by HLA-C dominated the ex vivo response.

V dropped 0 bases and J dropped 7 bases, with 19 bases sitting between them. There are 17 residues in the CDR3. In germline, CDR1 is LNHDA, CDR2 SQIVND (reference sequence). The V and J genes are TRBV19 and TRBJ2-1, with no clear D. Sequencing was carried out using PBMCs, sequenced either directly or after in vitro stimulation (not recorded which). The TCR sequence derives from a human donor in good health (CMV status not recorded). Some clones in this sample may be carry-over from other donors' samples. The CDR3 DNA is TGTGCCAGTAGTATAGAAACCGGGTCCTCATTTCCTAATGAGCAGTTCTTC. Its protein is CASSIETGSSFPNEQFF.